The clone carrying this T cell receptor beta chain was counted a few times. The use of a sample-barcoded 5' primer and a J-beta primer mix characterized a second PCR of about 6 to 11 cycles. TCRdb recomputed calls from the 5' RACE reads with MiXCR, one row per CDR3 protein. Of around 520,000 distinct CDR3 sequences in the sample, about 27% are singletons; the top ten hold approximately 3.3%. The sample is drawn from a study of blood T cells in healthy people across ages. Trimming shortened V by 1 base and J by 5 bases, and 9 bases separated the two germline ends. Germline lookup yields CDR1 SGHRS and CDR2 YFSETQ. The CDR3 contains 14 residues. This sample was shared with a second study, whose subject was T cells of mothers and their children. That paper states: Over five children and their three healthy Caucasian mothers were the donors. Maternal samples each gave over 9 million TCR beta CDR3 reads, and child samples several million each.

The receptor comes from a boy younger than 10 in good health. The material sequenced was blood. The V and J genes are TRBV5-1 and TRBJ1-4; D ambiguous. CDR3 residues: CASSLSGENEKLFF. The CDR3 region has the DNA TGCGCCAGCAGCTTGTCGGGAGAGAATGAAAAACTGTTTTTT.